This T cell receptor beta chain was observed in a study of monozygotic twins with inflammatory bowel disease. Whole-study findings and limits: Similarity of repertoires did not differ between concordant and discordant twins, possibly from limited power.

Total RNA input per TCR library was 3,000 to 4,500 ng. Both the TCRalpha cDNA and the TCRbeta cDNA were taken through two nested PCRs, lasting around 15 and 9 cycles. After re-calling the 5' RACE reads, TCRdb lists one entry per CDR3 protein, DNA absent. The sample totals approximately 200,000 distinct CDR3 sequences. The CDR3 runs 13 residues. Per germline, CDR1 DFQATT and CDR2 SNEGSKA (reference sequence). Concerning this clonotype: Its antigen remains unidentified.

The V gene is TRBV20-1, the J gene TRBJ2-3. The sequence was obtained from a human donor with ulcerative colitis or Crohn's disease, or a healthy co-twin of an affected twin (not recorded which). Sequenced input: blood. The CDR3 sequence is CSVHLASADTQYF.